Listed here is a single T cell receptor beta chain. Resections from corrective heart surgery supplied the thymus tissue. These data originate in a study of human thymus T cells. This CDR3 is 15 amino acids long. Trimming pared 0 bases from V and 2 bases from J, leaving 11 bases between. Germline values: CDR1 SGHNT, CDR2 YYREEE (reference sequence). Sequenced by immunoSEQ multiplex PCR; TCRdb stores in-frame clones only, minus some. The sample holds roughly 77,000 clones, over 85% seen once. The material sequenced was thymus tissue. The sequence came from a girl younger than two with a congenital heart defect but otherwise immunologically healthy. The chain couples TRBV5-4 to TRBJ2-5; the D is unclear. The CDR3 DNA reads as TGTGCCAGCAGCTTGGAGCACAGCCGACAAGAGACCCAGTACTTC. Amino acid sequence: CASSLEHSRQETQYF.